These T cell receptor beta chains were read from a single sample in a study of blood T cells in healthy people across ages. TCRdb re-derived calls from the 5' RACE reads in MiXCR, one entry per CDR3 protein. In the table there are roughly 800,000 distinct CDR3 sequences, around 24% of which are singletons. These data were also filed under a second study, of T cells of mothers and their children.

Sequencing was carried out using blood. The receptors derive from a boy younger than 18 in good health. Both conserved end residues are part of each CDR3. The D gene is left open where the match is weak. Clone size, where shown, is once, few, many, or a class for clones that have expanded.

cdr3_nt	cdr3_aa	d_call	j_call	v_call	clone_size
TGTGCCAGCAGTTACAGGACAACGGACATTCAGTACTTC	CASSYRTTDIQYF	NA	TRBJ2-4	TRBV27	NA
TGTGCCTGGAACGGGGACACGTTCGACTATGGCTACACCTTC	CAWNGDTFDYGYTF	NA	TRBJ1-2	TRBV30	once
TGCAGTGCTAGAGATCCCCAAGGAAACACCATATATTTT	CSARDPQGNTIYF	NA	TRBJ1-3	TRBV20-1	NA
TGTGCCACCAGCAGATCTACCGACCTTTTGGGAGATACGCAGTATTTT	CATSRSTDLLGDTQYF	NA	TRBJ2-3	TRBV15	few
TGTGCCAGCTCACCAGGGGACCCCGGGGCCAACGTCCTGACTTTC	CASSPGDPGANVLTF	NA	TRBJ2-6	TRBV18	few
TGTGCCAGCAGCTTTGGGGGATTGAACACTGAAGCTTTCTTT	CASSFGGLNTEAFF	NA	TRBJ1-1	TRBV12-3/TRBV12-4	few
TGTGCCACGGGAACAGGCGGCAGGGTATTGGAGACCCAGTACTTC	CATGTGGRVLETQYF	NA	TRBJ2-5	TRBV24-1	NA
TGTGCCTGGAGTCCCTGGCTCGGGGCGGGAAACACCATATATTTT	CAWSPWLGAGNTIYF	NA	TRBJ1-3	TRBV30	NA
TGTGCCAGCAGTCCGCGACTAGCGGGGGATGAGCAGTTCTTC	CASSPRLAGDEQFF	TRBD2	TRBJ2-1	TRBV27	few
TGTGCCATCAGTGGGACAGTTTCTTACGAGCAGTACTTC	CAISGTVSYEQYF	NA	TRBJ2-7	TRBV10-3	few
TGTGCCAGCAGCTCGACCGGGATTTCGAGACAGGCGGATCTAGCCAAAAACATTCAGTACTTC	CASSSTGISRQADLAKNIQYF	NA	TRBJ2-4	TRBV7-2	few
TGCAGCGTTAAGGACGGAGCCTACAATGAGCAGTTCTTC	CSVKDGAYNEQFF	NA	TRBJ2-1	TRBV29-1	NA
TGTGCCCGGGGTAGAGACAATGAGCAGTTCTTC	CARGRDNEQFF	NA	TRBJ2-1	TRBV30	few
TGTGCCAGCAGCAAAGTAATTGAGCCCCAGCGGGGGGAGAAACAAGAGACCCAGTACTTC	CASSKVIEPQRGEKQETQYF	NA	TRBJ2-5	TRBV21-1	NA
TGTGCCAGCAGTTACTCGTCGTGGGGTCTGAGCTATGGCTACACCTTC	CASSYSSWGLSYGYTF	NA	TRBJ1-2	TRBV6-7	NA
TGCAGTGCTAGTTCGGACAGGGCGGTTCGGGAGCAGTACTTC	CSASSDRAVREQYF	TRBD1	TRBJ2-7	TRBV20-1	NA
TGTGCCAGCAGTGGGAACACCGGGAGTGGCTACACCTTC	CASSGNTGSGYTF	NA	TRBJ1-2	TRBV27	few
TGTGCCAGCAGCTTGACTGGAGACTACGAGCAGTACTTC	CASSLTGDYEQYF	NA	TRBJ2-7	TRBV9	few
TGTGCCAGCTCACCTTTGGGTTGGGGTGAAAAACTGTTTTTT	CASSPLGWGEKLFF	NA	TRBJ1-4	TRBV18	NA
TGTGCCAGCAGTACGGGGCTGGGGGAGCAGTACTTC	CASSTGLGEQYF	NA	TRBJ2-7	TRBV12-3/TRBV12-4	few
TGTGCCAGCAGCTTAACGGGTTGGAAGGACCCCGGGGAGCTGTTTTTT	CASSLTGWKDPGELFF	NA	TRBJ2-2	TRBV7-3	few
TGTGCCATCGGAAAGGGGAGGAACACCGGGGAGCTGTTTTTT	CAIGKGRNTGELFF	NA	TRBJ2-2	TRBV10-3	NA
TGTGCCTGGGGACGGGAAGCCAAAAACATTCAGTACTTC	CAWGREAKNIQYF	NA	TRBJ2-4	TRBV21-1	NA
TGTGCCACCAGCAGAGATAGGAGGGCCTACAATGAGCAGTTCTTC	CATSRDRRAYNEQFF	NA	TRBJ2-1	TRBV15	NA
TGCGCCAGCAGCCCAGGGACGCGGTGGTGGGAGACCCAGTACTTC	CASSPGTRWWETQYF	NA	TRBJ2-5	TRBV5-1	NA
TGTGCCACCAGTGATTTGACCGGAGGACGGATTAATGAAAAACTGTTTTTT	CATSDLTGGRINEKLFF	NA	TRBJ1-4	TRBV24-1	NA
TGTGCCAGCGGTGCGGGGGCGAACACCGGGGAGCTGTTTTTT	CASGAGANTGELFF	TRBD2	TRBJ2-2	TRBV3-1	few
TGTGCCAGCAGCTTAGACAGCCCGTACACTGAAGCTTTCTTT	CASSLDSPYTEAFF	NA	TRBJ1-1	TRBV7-2	once
TGCAGTGCTAGCGCGGGTCTCACTGGCTACACCTTC	CSASAGLTGYTF	NA	TRBJ1-2	TRBV20-1	few
TGTGCCAGCAGTTGGACTAGTGGGGGGTCCACAGATACGCAGTATTTT	CASSWTSGGSTDTQYF	TRBD2	TRBJ2-3	TRBV27	NA
TGTGCCAGCAGTTCCGGACTAGCGCAAGAGACCCAGTACTTC	CASSSGLAQETQYF	TRBD2	TRBJ2-5	TRBV27	NA